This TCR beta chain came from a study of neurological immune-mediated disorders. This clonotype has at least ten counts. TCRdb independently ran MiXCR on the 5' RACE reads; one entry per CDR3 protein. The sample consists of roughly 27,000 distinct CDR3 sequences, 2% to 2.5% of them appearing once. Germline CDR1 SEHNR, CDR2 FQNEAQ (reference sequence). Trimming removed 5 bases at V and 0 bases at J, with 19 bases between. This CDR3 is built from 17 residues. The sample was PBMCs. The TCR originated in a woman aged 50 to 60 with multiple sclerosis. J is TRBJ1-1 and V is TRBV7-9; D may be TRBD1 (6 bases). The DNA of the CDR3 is TGTGCCAGCAGCCCGCACTTTGGGGGCCGCCTGAACACTGAAGCTTTCTTT. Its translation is CASSPHFGGRLNTEAFF. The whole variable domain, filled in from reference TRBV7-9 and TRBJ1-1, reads DTGVSQNPRHKITKRGQNVTFRCDPISEHNRLYWYRQTLGQGPEFLTYFQNEAQLEKSRLLSDRFSAERPKGSFSTLEIQRTEQGDSAMYLCASSPHFGGRLNTEAFFGQGTRLTVV.